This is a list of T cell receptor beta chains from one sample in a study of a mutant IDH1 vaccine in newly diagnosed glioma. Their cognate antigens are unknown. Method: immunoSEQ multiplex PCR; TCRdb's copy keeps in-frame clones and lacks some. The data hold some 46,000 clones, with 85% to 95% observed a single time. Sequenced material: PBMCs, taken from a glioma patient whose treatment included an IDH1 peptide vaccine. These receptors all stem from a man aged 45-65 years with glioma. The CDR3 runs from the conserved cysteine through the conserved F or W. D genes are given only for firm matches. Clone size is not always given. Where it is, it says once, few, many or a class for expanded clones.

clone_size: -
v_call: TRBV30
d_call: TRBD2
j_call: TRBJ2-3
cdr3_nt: TGTGCCTGGAGCCACTCCACTAGCGGGAGGAGTGATACGCAGTATTTT
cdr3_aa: CAWSHSTSGRSDTQYF

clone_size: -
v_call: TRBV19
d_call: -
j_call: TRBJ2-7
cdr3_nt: TGTGCCAGTAGGCCCCGGGGATCCTACGAGCAGTACTTC
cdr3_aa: CASRPRGSYEQYF

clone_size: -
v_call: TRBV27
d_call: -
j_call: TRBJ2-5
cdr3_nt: TGTGCCAGCTCCCCGGGGCGGGGTGTAGAGACCCAGTACTTC
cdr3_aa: CASSPGRGVETQYF

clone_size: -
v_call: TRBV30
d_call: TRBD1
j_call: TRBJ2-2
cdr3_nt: TGTGCCTGGAGTGAGGGGACAGTTCCCGGGGAGCTGTTTTTT
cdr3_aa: CAWSEGTVPGELFF

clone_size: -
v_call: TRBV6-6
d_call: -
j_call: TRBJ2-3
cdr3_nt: TGTGCCAGCAAGGGGGAGGGAATAAGCACAGATACGCAGTATTTT
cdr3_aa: CASKGEGISTDTQYF

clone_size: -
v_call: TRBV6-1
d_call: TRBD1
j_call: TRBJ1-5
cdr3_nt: TGTGCCAGCAGCGGGACAGGGGGAAGCAATCAGCCCCAGCATTTT
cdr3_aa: CASSGTGGSNQPQHF

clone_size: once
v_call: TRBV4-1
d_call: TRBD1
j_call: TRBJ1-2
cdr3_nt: TGCGCCAGCAGCCCTACTCGGGACAGGGAGGGCTATGGCTACACCTTC
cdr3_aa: CASSPTRDREGYGYTF

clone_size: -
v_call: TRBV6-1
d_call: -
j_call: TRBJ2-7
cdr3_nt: TGTGCCAGCAGTGTGGACAGATCCTACGAGCAGTACTTC
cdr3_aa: CASSVDRSYEQYF

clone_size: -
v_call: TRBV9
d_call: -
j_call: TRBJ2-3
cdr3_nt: TGTGCCAGCAGTGTTGCGGGACTTACAGATACGCAGTATTTT
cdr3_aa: CASSVAGLTDTQYF

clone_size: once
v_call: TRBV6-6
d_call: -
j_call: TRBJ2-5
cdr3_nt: TGTGCCAGCAGCCCAGGGAAAGAGCAGTACTTC
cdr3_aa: CASSPGKEQYF

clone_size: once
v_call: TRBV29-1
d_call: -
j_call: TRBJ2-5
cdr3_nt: TGCAGCGTTGTGCAACCCCCTGGACAGCCTGGAGGGTTCGAGTACTTC
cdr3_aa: CSVVQPPGQPGGFEYF

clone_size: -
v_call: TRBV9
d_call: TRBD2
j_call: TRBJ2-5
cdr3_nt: TGTGCCAGCAGCAGATCGGGGGGGACCCAGTACTTC
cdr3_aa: CASSRSGGTQYF

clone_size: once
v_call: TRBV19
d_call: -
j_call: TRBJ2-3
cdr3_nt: TGTGCCAGTAGTATCCGGGAGTTGGGCACAGATACGCAGTATTTT
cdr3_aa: CASSIRELGTDTQYF

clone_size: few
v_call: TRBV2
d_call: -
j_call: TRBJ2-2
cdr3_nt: TGTGCCAGCAAGGTCTCCGGGGAGCTGTTTTTT
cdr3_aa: CASKVSGELFF

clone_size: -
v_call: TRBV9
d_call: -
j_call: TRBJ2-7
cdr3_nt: TGTGCCAGCAGCGTAAACGAGGTGTACGAGCAGTACTTC
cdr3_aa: CASSVNEVYEQYF

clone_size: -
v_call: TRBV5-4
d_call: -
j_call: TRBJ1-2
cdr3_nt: TGTGCCAGCAGCTTGGGCGGGGGTGGTGGCTACACCTTC
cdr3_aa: CASSLGGGGGYTF

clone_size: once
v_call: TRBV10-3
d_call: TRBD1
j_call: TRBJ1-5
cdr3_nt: TGTGCCATCAGTGTACAAGACAGGGAGCCCCAGCATTTT
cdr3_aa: CAISVQDREPQHF

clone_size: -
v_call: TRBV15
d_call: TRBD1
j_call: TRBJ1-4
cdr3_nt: TGTGCCACCAGCGTAGGGACAGCCTATGAAAAACTGTTTTTT
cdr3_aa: CATSVGTAYEKLFF

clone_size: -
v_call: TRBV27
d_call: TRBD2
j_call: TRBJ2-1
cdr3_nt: TGTGCCAGCAGTCCCCTCTCTAGCGGGAAGGGAAATGAGCAGTTCTTC
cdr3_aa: CASSPLSSGKGNEQFF

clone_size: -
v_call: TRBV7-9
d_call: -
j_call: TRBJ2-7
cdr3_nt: TGTGCCAGCAGCTTAGAAACTGGACCATACGAGCAGTACTTC
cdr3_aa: CASSLETGPYEQYF

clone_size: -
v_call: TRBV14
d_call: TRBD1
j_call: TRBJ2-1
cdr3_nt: TGTGCCAGCAGCCGCCGACAGGGAATCCACAATGAGCAGTTCTTC
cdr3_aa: CASSRRQGIHNEQFF

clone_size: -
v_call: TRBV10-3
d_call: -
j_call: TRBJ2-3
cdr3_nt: TGTGCCATCAGTGACTACACAGATACGCAGTATTTT
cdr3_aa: CAISDYTDTQYF

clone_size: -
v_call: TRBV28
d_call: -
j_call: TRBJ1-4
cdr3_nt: TGTGCCAGCAGTCTTGGAGGGTACCCCGCAACTAATGAAAAACTGTTTTTT
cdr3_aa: CASSLGGYPATNEKLFF

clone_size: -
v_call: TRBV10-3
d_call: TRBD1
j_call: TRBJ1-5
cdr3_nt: TGTGCCATCAGATCGGACAGGGACAATCAGCCCCAGCATTTT
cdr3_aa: CAIRSDRDNQPQHF

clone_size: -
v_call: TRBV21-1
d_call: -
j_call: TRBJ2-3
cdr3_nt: TGTGCCAGCAGCAAAGAGCGGGCAGGGGCGGAATCGTGGTATTTT
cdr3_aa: CASSKERAGAESWYF

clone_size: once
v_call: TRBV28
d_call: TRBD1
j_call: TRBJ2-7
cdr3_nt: TGTGCCAGCAGTTTAAAAGGGACAGGGAGCCCCTACGAGCAGTACTTC
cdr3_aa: CASSLKGTGSPYEQYF

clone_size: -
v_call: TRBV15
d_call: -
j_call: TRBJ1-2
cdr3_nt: TGTGCCACCAGCCCCCACCCGAACCGGGACGGCCGAAACTATGGCTACACCTTC
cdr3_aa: CATSPHPNRDGRNYGYTF

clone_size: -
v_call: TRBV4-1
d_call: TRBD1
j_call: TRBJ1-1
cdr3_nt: TGCGCCAGCAGCCAAGAACAGGGGCCATACACTGAAGCTTTCTTT
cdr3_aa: CASSQEQGPYTEAFF

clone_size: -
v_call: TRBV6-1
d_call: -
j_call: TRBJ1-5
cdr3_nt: TGTGCCAGCATTCAGGTGGGGGCAAGGCAGCCCCAGCATTTT
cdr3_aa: CASIQVGARQPQHF

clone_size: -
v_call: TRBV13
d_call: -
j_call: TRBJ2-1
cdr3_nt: TGTGCCAGCAGCTCCCTCTTGACGATAGAGCAGTTCTTC
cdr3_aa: CASSSLLTIEQFF

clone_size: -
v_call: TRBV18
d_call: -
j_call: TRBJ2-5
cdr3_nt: TGTGCCAGCTCCGAGGAAGGGGAGACCCAGTACTTC
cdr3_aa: CASSEEGETQYF

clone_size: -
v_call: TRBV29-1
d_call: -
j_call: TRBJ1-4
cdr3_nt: TGCAGCGTGCCCCATGTCGCCGGAGGGGAAAAACTGTTTTTT
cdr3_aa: CSVPHVAGGEKLFF

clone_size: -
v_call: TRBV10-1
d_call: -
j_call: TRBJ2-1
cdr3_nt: TGCGCCAGCAGTGAGGGGAGAAATGAGCAGTTCTTC
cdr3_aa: CASSEGRNEQFF

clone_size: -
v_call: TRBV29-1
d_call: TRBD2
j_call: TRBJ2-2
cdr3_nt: TGCAGCGTTGGGAGCGCTAGCGGGAGGTCGAACACCGGGGAGCTGTTTTTT
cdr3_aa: CSVGSASGRSNTGELFF

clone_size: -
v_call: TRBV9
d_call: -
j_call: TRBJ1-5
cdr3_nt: TGTGCCAGCAGCAAGAGACAGGCGCACAACGACAATCAGCCCCAGCATTTT
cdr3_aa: CASSKRQAHNDNQPQHF

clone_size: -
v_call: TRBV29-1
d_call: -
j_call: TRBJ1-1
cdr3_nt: TGCAGCGTTGAAGATCCCAGTCCTCAACTAGCTTTCTTT
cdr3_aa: CSVEDPSPQLAFF

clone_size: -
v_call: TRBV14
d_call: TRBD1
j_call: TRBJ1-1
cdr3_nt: TGTGCCAGCAGCGGACAGGGTAACACTGAAGCTTTCTTT
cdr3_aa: CASSGQGNTEAFF

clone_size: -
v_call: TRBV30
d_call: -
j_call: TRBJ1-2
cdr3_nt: TGTGCCTGGAAGGGATTTGGCTACACCTTC
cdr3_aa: CAWKGFGYTF

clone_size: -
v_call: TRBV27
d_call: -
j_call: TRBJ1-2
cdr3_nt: TGTGCCAGCAGTTTTCACACCAACTATGGCTACACCTTC
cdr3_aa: CASSFHTNYGYTF

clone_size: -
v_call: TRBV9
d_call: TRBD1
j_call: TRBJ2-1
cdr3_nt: TGTGCCAGCAGCGTAGGAGGGACAGGGGCGTACAATGAGCAGTTCTTC
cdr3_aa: CASSVGGTGAYNEQFF

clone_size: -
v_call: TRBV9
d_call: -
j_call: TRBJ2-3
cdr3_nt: TGTGCCAGCAGCCTTCTCGAGGGCAGCACAGATACGCAGTATTTT
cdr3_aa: CASSLLEGSTDTQYF

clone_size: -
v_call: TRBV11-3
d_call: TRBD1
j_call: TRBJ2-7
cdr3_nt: TGTGCCAGCAGCGGAGGACAGGGGGTAAGCTCCTACGAGCAGTACTTC
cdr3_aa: CASSGGQGVSSYEQYF

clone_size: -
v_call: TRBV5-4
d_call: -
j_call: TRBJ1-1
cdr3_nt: TGTGCCAGCAGCTCCGAACAAGGCCCCCCTACTGAAGCTTTCTTT
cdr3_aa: CASSSEQGPPTEAFF

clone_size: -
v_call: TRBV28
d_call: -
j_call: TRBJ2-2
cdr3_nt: TGTGCCAGCAGTTCTTACAGGGCGAACACCGGGGAGCTGTTTTTT
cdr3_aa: CASSSYRANTGELFF

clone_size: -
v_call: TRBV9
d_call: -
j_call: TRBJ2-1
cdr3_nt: TGTGCCAGCAGCGTAGGGGGGTGGGCTACCGATGAGCAGTTCTTC
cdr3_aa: CASSVGGWATDEQFF

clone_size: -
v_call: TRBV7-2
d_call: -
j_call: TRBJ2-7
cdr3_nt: TGTGCCAGCAGCTTCTTTGTGGGACCCTACGAGCAGTACTTC
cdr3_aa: CASSFFVGPYEQYF

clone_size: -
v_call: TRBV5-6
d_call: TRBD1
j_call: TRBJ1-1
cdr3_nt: TGTGCCAGCAGCTTAGCCGGGACAGGGGGCACTGAAGCTTTCTTT
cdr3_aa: CASSLAGTGGTEAFF

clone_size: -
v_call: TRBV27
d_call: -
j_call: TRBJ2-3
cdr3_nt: TGTGCCAGCAGTTTAAAGGGCGGAGGGGACTCCACAGATACGCAGTATTTT
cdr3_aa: CASSLKGGGDSTDTQYF

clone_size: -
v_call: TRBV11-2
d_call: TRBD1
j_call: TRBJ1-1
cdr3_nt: TGTGCCAGCAGCTTAGGGGCCATCAGGGAGGGGGCGAGAGCTTTCTTT
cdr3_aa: CASSLGAIREGARAFF

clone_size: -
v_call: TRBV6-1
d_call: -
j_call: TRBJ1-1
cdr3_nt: TGTGCCAGCAGTGAATCAGTTAACACTGAAGCTTTCTTT
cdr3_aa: CASSESVNTEAFF

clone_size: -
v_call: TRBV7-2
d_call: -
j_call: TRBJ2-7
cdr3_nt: TGTGCCAGCAGCTCGGGACAAAACTACGAGCAGTACTTC
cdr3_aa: CASSSGQNYEQYF

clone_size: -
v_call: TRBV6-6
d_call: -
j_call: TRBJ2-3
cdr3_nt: TGTGCCAGCAGTTACAGGTCGCCGGGTACGGATACGCAGTATTTT
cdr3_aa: CASSYRSPGTDTQYF

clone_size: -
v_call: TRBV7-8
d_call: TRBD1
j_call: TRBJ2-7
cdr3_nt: TGTGCCAGCAGCTCTCTACGACCGGGACAGGGGCTCTACGAGCAGTACTTC
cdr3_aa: CASSSLRPGQGLYEQYF

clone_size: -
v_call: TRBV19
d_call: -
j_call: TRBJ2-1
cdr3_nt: TGTGCCAGTAGTATCCTCCCGGGAAGCTCCTACAATGAGCAGTTCTTC
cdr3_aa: CASSILPGSSYNEQFF

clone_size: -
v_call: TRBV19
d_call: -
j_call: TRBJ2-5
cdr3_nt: TGTGCCATCCCGATCTACACCCCCGTTGAGACCCAGTACTTC
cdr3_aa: CAIPIYTPVETQYF

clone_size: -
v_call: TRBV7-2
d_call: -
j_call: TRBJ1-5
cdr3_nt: TGTGCCAGCAGCTTTAGGGGGGGGGTTAATCAGCCCCAGCATTTT
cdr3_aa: CASSFRGGVNQPQHF

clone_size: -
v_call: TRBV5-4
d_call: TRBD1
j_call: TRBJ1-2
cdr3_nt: TGTGCCAGCAGCTTGCCCGGACAGGCTAACTATGGCTACACCTTC
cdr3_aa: CASSLPGQANYGYTF

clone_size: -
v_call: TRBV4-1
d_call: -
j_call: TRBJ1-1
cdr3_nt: TGCGCCAGCAGCCAATACTCAGGGGCCACTGAAGCTTTCTTT
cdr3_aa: CASSQYSGATEAFF